This T cell receptor beta chain was obtained from a study of cytomegalovirus exposure and HLA in healthy donors. Study outcomes and limitations: What a later analysis showed was that several of the most significant clusters appeared linked to common viral pathogens.

Trimming shortened V by 5 bases and J by 4 bases, and 9 bases separated the two germline ends. The CDR3 has 12 residues. Germline assignment: CDR1 SNHLY and CDR2 FYNNEI. Primers included in the PCR were 60 Vbeta and 13 Jbeta primers. Sequencing was performed with immunoSEQ multiplex PCR; in TCRdb, only in-frame clones are kept and a portion is missing. The sample carries more than 140,000 clones, roughly 75% recorded once. About this clone itself: Its specificity is unknown.

The chain uses TRBV2 and TRBJ2-7, with D unresolved. Material: PBMCs. This receptor was identified in a man aged 40-55 years in good health and CMV-seronegative. In DNA form, the CDR3 reads TGTGCCAGCAGTCGACTTAGTTACGAGCAGTACTTC. Translated: CASSRLSYEQYF.